This is a list of T cell receptor beta chains from one sample in a study of T-cell memory formation after mild COVID-19. TCRdb recomputed calls from the 5' RACE reads with MiXCR, one row per CDR3 protein. The sample includes about 250,000 distinct CDR3 sequences, roughly 17% of them seen just once. Input material: PBMCs or a T cell subset sorted from them (not recorded which). The receptors originated from a man between 18 and 29 years old who had mild COVID-19 (a few samples of this study predate the infection). Cell type and time point are not known. Each CDR3 is given with its conserved first and last residue. The order of the fields is J gene, CDR3 length, V gene, D gene, clone size, CDR3 DNA, CDR3 protein. A D gene is named only where the DNA matches it firmly. Rows give clone size only sometimes, using once, few, many, or a class for an expanded clone.

TRBJ2-5 | 14 | TRBV7-3 | . | few | TGTGCCAGCAGTGAAAGGGGTGGCCAGGAGACCCAGTACTTC | CASSERGGQETQYF
TRBJ2-3 | 16 | TRBV11-2 | . | many | TGTGCCAGCAGCTTAGATAAAGGGGGCGCGGGGTATACGCAGTATTTT | CASSLDKGGAGYTQYF
TRBJ1-5 | 12 | TRBV6-1 | . | few | TGTGCCAGCGAGCGGGGAGGGCAGCCCCAGCATTTT | CASERGGQPQHF
TRBJ2-7 | 14 | TRBV11-2 | TRBD1 | . | TGTGCCAGCAGCTTCGAACAGGGGACCTACGAGCAGTACTTC | CASSFEQGTYEQYF
TRBJ1-1 | 13 | TRBV12-3/TRBV12-4 | . | . | TGTGCCAGCAGTTCTCTCGGGGACACTGAAGCTTTCTTT | CASSSLGDTEAFF
TRBJ1-6 | 13 | TRBV10-3 | . | . | TGTGCCATCGGTGTGGGGGAAAATTCACCCCTCCACTTT | CAIGVGENSPLHF
TRBJ2-2 | 14 | TRBV7-2 | . | few | TGTGCCAGCAGCTTCGGCAGGGTCTTAGGGGAGCTGTTTTTT | CASSFGRVLGELFF
TRBJ2-1 | 15 | TRBV5-1 | TRBD1 | many | TGCGCCAGCAGCCCTGGACAGGGGGCGGACAATGAGCAGTTCTTC | CASSPGQGADNEQFF
TRBJ2-2 | 16 | TRBV7-6 | TRBD1 | few | TGTGCCAGCAGCCTAGCCGACAGGGGGCACACCGGGGAGCTGTTTTTT | CASSLADRGHTGELFF
TRBJ2-5 | 15 | TRBV7-9 | . | few | TGTGCCAGCAGCCCAGGCGAGGGACTGCAAGAGACCCAGTACTTC | CASSPGEGLQETQYF
TRBJ2-5 | 14 | TRBV12-3/TRBV12-4 | . | few | TGTGCCAGCACCAGCCCCGGGGTGAAAGAGACCCAGTACTTC | CASTSPGVKETQYF
TRBJ2-3 | 16 | TRBV4-3 | TRBD2 | few | TGCGCCAGCAGCCAATGGGCGGGGGGGCCTGAAGATACGCAGTATTTT | CASSQWAGGPEDTQYF
TRBJ1-1 | 16 | TRBV6-2/TRBV6-3 | . | . | TGTGCCAGCAGTAGGAGGGTGGGGAGCATGAACACTGAAGCTTTCTTT | CASSRRVGSMNTEAFF
TRBJ1-1 | 13 | TRBV18 | . | few | TGTGCCAGCTCACCAGGACTGCACCCTGAAGCTTTCTTT | CASSPGLHPEAFF
TRBJ1-2 | 14 | TRBV28 | . | . | TGTGCCAGCAATTCCCCGGGGCAGGTTAATGGCTACACCTTC | CASNSPGQVNGYTF
TRBJ1-1 | 14 | TRBV6-1 | . | . | TGTGCCAGCAGTGAAGCGTTAGGTAACACTGAAGCTTTCTTT | CASSEALGNTEAFF
TRBJ1-1 | 13 | TRBV20-1 | TRBD1 | . | TGCAGTGCTAGGGGACAGCTGAACACTGAAGCTTTCTTT | CSARGQLNTEAFF
TRBJ1-1 | 14 | TRBV5-1 | . | . | TGCGACAGCAGCCCTGGGGCCATGAACACTGAAGCTTTCTTT | CDSSPGAMNTEAFF
TRBJ2-1 | 11 | TRBV12-3/TRBV12-4 | . | few | TGTGCCAGCAGATCGAGCGATGAGCAGTTCTTC | CASRSSDEQFF
TRBJ1-6 | 14 | TRBV4-3 | . | . | TGCGCCAGCAGCCAAGATGGGACGCCATCACCCCTCCACTTT | CASSQDGTPSPLHF
TRBJ2-5 | 16 | TRBV4-1 | . | . | TGCGCCAGCAGCCAAGAATCAGCGGCCCTACAAGAGACCCAGTACTTC | CASSQESAALQETQYF
TRBJ2-3 | 14 | TRBV2 | . | few | TGTGCCAGCAGCCGAGCTACTGAAACAGATACGCAGTATTTT | CASSRATETDTQYF
TRBJ2-1 | 12 | TRBV11-1 | . | . | TGTGCCAGCCCCTCCCCGGGCGATGAGCAGTTCTTC | CASPSPGDEQFF
TRBJ2-2 | 12 | TRBV6-5 | . | . | TGTGCCAGCGGCTTTAGCGCCGGGGAGCTGTTTTTT | CASGFSAGELFF
TRBJ2-5 | 15 | TRBV7-2 | . | few | TGTGCCAGCAGCCCGGGTCTTAACTTCCAAGAGACCCAGTACTTC | CASSPGLNFQETQYF
TRBJ2-3 | 15 | TRBV7-2 | TRBD2 | . | TGTGCCGGAGGGGCTCTTCCGGGGGGGCAAGATACGCAGTATTTT | CAGGALPGGQDTQYF
TRBJ1-1 | 14 | TRBV20-1 | . | . | TGCAGTGCTAGAGGCCAGACTCTGAACACTGAAGCTTTCTTT | CSARGQTLNTEAFF
TRBJ2-5 | 17 | TRBV7-2 | TRBD2 | . | TGTGCCAGCAGCTTCAGAGCGGGGGGGCGGGGACAAGAGACCCAGTACTTC | CASSFRAGGRGQETQYF
TRBJ1-5 | 15 | TRBV11-2 | . | once | TGTGCCAGCAGCTTCCGGGGTTATAGCAATCAGCCCCAGCATTTT | CASSFRGYSNQPQHF